The 2 T cell receptor beta chains below all came from one sample that was sequenced in a study of human T cells and chemical hapten exposure. TCRdb reprocessed the RACE reads with MiXCR, giving one entry per CDR3 protein. The table shows roughly 380,000 distinct CDR3 sequences, with roughly 4.6% occurring only once. Time point reported: pre-sensitization, week 0. Documented treatment: therapeutic diphenylcyclopropenone sensitization with weekly scalp DPC. The sequenced sample was whole blood, obtained in connection with sensitization to the hapten diphenylcyclopropenone (DPC). These receptors all come from a woman aged 50 to 60 with alopecia areata. Some clones in this sample may be carry-over from other donors' samples.

The table lists this clonotype with many counts. This chain joins TRBV6-5 and TRBJ1-6, with a tentative D call TRBD1 (6 bases). The V end was cut by 4 bases, the J end by 0 bases, with 13 bases between. CDR1 is MNHEY, CDR2 SVGAGI, per germline. The CDR3 is 17 amino acids. CDR3 region: CASSLQGGSSYNSPLHF. CDR3 DNA: TGTGCCAGCAGTTTACAAGGGGGTTCCTCCTATAATTCACCCCTCCACTTT.

The table lists this clonotype with many counts. The chain has TRBV5-5 and TRBJ2-3, with D maybe TRBD2 (5 bases). The length of the CDR3 is 12 residues. Germline V gene data show CDR1 as SGHKS and CDR2 as YYEKEE (reference sequence). Trimming took off 7 bases at V and 3 bases at J, with 9 bases between the two ends. The CDR3: CASLRGTDTQYF. For the CDR3, the DNA is TGTGCCAGCCTCCGAGGGACAGATACGCAGTATTTT.